This is a list of T cell receptor beta chains from one sample in a study of blood T cell repertoires in COVID-19. Sequencing was performed with immunoSEQ multiplex PCR; in TCRdb, only in-frame clones are kept and a portion is missing. The table records some 170,000 clones, more than 70% of them present only once. Sequencing was carried out using PBMCs or T cells enriched from blood (not recorded which). The source of these receptors is a man aged 35-49 years who had recovered from COVID-19. CDR3s include the opening cysteine and the closing phenylalanine or tryptophan. The order of the fields is V gene, D gene, CDR3 protein. A D gene is named only where the DNA matches it firmly.

v_call: TRBV6-5; d_call: .; cdr3_aa: CASSIGQGVNGYTF
v_call: TRBV19; d_call: .; cdr3_aa: CASSMSLGRANTEAFF
v_call: TRBV7-8; d_call: .; cdr3_aa: CASSLGEGLYSNQPQHF
v_call: TRBV7-2; d_call: TRBD1; cdr3_aa: CASRVGGYTEAFF
v_call: TRBV13; d_call: .; cdr3_aa: CASSLGTPRNHYGYTF
v_call: TRBV28; d_call: .; cdr3_aa: CASSLAADTGNTEAFF
v_call: TRBV30; d_call: TRBD1; cdr3_aa: CAWNRGGSGNTIYF
v_call: TRBV18; d_call: .; cdr3_aa: CASSPERNYNEQFF
v_call: TRBV30; d_call: .; cdr3_aa: CAWFETESYGYTF
v_call: TRBV27; d_call: TRBD1; cdr3_aa: CASSRDRGREQFF
v_call: TRBV5-6; d_call: TRBD1; cdr3_aa: CASSPHSDRGAEAFF
v_call: TRBV6-5; d_call: .; cdr3_aa: CASMGTLNTEAFF
v_call: TRBV5-1; d_call: TRBD2; cdr3_aa: CASSFLGLAVNNEQFF
v_call: TRBV18; d_call: TRBD1; cdr3_aa: CASSPLGTGLNEQFF
v_call: TRBV18; d_call: .; cdr3_aa: CASSPRSGPSTEAFF
v_call: TRBV5-1; d_call: .; cdr3_aa: CASSLQGPSTDTQYF
v_call: TRBV21-1; d_call: .; cdr3_aa: CASSNGPGHGYTF
v_call: TRBV5-4; d_call: TRBD2; cdr3_aa: CASSGTEGTSGATDTQYF
v_call: TRBV6-5; d_call: TRBD1; cdr3_aa: CASSLLGDRAVNEQFF
v_call: TRBV6-1; d_call: TRBD1; cdr3_aa: CASSEGTGGNYGYTF
v_call: TRBV2; d_call: TRBD2; cdr3_aa: CATGTSGRNVETQYF
v_call: TRBV27; d_call: .; cdr3_aa: CASTRDTNTGELFF
v_call: TRBV9; d_call: TRBD1; cdr3_aa: CASSAGQVSGSTEAFF
v_call: TRBV14; d_call: .; cdr3_aa: CASSLNQGIPYNEQFF
v_call: TRBV6-5; d_call: TRBD2; cdr3_aa: CASGGGSTDTQYF
v_call: TRBV2; d_call: .; cdr3_aa: CASRGMTGRETQYF
v_call: TRBV4-1; d_call: TRBD2; cdr3_aa: CASSQDIAGAPKDTQYF
v_call: TRBV27; d_call: .; cdr3_aa: CASSNKERRETEAFF
v_call: TRBV7-9; d_call: .; cdr3_aa: CASSVTGTTSTDTQYF
v_call: TRBV11-2; d_call: .; cdr3_aa: CASSLVGTPESSYGYTF
v_call: TRBV28; d_call: TRBD1; cdr3_aa: CASRPNRGKDEQYF
v_call: TRBV7-9; d_call: TRBD1; cdr3_aa: CASSSTGANQPQHF
v_call: TRBV11-3; d_call: .; cdr3_aa: CASSLGQLGSPLHF
v_call: TRBV24-1; d_call: TRBD1; cdr3_aa: CATSDYTTGSYGYTF
v_call: TRBV5-6; d_call: .; cdr3_aa: CASSPAVDYGYTF
v_call: TRBV5-1; d_call: TRBD1; cdr3_aa: CASTITPGGQETQYF
v_call: TRBV29-1; d_call: TRBD1; cdr3_aa: CSVATGASNYGYTF